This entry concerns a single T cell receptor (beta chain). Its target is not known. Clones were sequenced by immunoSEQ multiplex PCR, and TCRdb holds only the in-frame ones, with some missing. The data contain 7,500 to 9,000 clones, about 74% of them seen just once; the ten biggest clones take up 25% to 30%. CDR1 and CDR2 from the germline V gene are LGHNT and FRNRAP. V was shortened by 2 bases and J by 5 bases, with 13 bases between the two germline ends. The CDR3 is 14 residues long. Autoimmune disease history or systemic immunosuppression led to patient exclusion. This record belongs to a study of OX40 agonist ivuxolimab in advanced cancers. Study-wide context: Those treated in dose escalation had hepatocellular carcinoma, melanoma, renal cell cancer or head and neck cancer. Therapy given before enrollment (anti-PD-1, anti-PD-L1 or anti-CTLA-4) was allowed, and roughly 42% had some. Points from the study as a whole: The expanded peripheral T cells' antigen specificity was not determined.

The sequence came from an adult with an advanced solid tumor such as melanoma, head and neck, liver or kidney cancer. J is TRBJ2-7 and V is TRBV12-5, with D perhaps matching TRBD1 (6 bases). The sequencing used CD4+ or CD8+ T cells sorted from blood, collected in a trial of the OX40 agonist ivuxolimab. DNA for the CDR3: TGTGCTAGTGGTTTGTTTACAGGGCCACACGAGCAGTACTTC. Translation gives CASGLFTGPHEQYF.